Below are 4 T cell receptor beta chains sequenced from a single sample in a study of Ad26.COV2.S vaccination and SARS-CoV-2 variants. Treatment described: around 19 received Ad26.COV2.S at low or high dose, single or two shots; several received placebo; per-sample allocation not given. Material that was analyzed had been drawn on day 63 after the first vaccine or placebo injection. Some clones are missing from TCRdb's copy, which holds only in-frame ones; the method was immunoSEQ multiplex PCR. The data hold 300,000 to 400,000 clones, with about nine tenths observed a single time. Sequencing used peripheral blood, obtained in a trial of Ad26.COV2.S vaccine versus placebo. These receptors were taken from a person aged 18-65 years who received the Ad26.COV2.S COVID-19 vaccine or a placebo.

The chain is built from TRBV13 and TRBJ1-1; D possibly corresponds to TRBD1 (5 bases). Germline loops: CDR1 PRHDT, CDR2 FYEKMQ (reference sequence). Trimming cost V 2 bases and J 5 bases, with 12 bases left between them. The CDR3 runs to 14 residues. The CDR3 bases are TGTGCCAGCAGCTTACAGGGAATGAGGACTGAAGCTTTCTTT. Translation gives CASSLQGMRTEAFF.

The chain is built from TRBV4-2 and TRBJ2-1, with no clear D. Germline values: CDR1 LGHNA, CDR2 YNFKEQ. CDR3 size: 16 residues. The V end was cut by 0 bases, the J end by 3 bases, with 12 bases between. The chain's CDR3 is CASSQELALIYNEQFF. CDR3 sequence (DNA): TGTGCCAGCAGCCAAGAGCTCGCACTCATCTACAATGAGCAGTTCTTC.

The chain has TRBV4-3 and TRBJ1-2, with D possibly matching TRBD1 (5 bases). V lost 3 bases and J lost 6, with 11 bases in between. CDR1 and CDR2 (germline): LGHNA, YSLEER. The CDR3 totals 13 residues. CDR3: CASSHGTVDGYTF. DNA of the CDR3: TGCGCCAGCAGCCACGGGACGGTCGATGGCTACACCTTC.

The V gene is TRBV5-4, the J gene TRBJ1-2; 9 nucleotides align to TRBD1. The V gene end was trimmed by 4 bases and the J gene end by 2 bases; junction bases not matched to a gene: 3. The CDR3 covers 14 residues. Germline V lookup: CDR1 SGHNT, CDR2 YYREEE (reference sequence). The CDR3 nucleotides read TGTGCCAGCAGCCCGGGACAGGGAAACTATGGCTACACCTTC. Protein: CASSPGQGNYGYTF.